This TCR beta chain was identified in a study of control samples from healthy donors and cancer patients. Some clones are missing from TCRdb's copy, which holds only in-frame ones; the method was immunoSEQ multiplex PCR. The table records 150,000 to 200,000 clones, 90% to 95% of them present only once. The CDR3 has 14 residues. After removal of 4 bases from V and 7 bases from J, the junction contained 5 bases not matched to a gene. Germline-derived CDR1 and CDR2 are SEHNR and FQNEAQ (reference sequence). The TCR originated in a woman between 18 and 30 years old in good health. Material: blood. The J gene is TRBJ1-4, the V gene TRBV7-9; 8 bases agree with TRBD1. CDR3 in DNA: TGTGCCAGCAGCTCGTATGACAGGGGTGAAAAACTGTTTTTT. Translating it yields CASSSYDRGEKLFF. Full variable domain (remainder filled in from reference TRBV7-9 and TRBJ1-4): DTGVSQNPRHKITKRGQNVTFRCDPISEHNRLYWYRQTLGQGPEFLTYFQNEAQLEKSRLLSDRFSAERPKGSFSTLEIQRTEQGDSAMYLCASSSYDRGEKLFFGSGTQLSVL.